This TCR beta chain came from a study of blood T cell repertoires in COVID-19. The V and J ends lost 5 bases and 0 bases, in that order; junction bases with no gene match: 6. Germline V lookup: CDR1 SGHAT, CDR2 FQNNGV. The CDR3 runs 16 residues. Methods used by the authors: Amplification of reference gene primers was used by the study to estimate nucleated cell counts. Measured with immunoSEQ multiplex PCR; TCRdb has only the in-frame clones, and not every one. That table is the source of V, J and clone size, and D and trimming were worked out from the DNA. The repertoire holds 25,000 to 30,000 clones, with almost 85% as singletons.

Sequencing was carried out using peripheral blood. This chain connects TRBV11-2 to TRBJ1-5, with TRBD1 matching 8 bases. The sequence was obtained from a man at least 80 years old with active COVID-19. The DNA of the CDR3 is TGTGCCAGCAGCAGACAGGGGCAGTATAGCAATCAGCCCCAGCATTTT. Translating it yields CASSRQGQYSNQPQHF.